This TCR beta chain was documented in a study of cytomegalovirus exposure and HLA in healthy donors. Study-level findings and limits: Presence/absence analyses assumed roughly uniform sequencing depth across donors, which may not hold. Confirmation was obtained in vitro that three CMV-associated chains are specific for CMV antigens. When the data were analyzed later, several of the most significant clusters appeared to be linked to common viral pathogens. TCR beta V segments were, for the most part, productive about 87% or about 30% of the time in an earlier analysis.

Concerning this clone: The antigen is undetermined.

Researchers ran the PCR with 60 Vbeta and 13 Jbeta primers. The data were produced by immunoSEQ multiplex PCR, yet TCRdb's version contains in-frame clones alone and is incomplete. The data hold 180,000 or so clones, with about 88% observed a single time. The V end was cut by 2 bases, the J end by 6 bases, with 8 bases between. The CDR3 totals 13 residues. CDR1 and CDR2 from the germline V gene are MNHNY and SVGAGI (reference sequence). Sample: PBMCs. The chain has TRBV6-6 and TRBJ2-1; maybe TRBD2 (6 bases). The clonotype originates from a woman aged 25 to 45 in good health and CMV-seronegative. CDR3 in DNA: TGTGCCAGCAGTTACGTGACTAGCAATGAGCAGTTCTTC. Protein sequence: CASSYVTSNEQFF.